A single T cell receptor (beta chain) is shown here with its context. Its antigen is not known. V dropped 6 bases and J dropped 2; count of bases not matched to a gene: 14. The CDR3 runs to 18 residues. Germline CDR1 MNHEY, CDR2 SVGEGT. These data originate in a study of blood T cells in healthy people across ages. Whole-study findings and limits: Underestimates were what the diversity estimates from one million T cells were considered to be.

Alongside a J-beta primer mix, a sample-barcoded 5' primer served in a second PCR lasting about 7 to 12 cycles. TCRdb reprocessed the 5' RACE reads with MiXCR, giving one entry per CDR3 protein. Among around 600,000 distinct CDR3 sequences listed, less than 60% were seen once. This chain joins TRBV6-2 or TRBV6-3 and TRBJ2-1; 9 bases are shared with TRBD2. The sequence was collected from a man older than 75 in good health. The sequenced sample was blood. CDR3 in amino acids: CASSRGGSGSATYNEQFF. DNA of the CDR3: TGTGCCAGCAGCCGAGGAGGTAGCGGGAGCGCGACCTACAATGAGCAGTTCTTC.